This is a list of T cell receptor beta chains from one sample in a study of PD-L1 blockade in urothelial cancer. Sequencing was performed with immunoSEQ multiplex PCR; in TCRdb, only in-frame clones are kept and a portion is missing. The sample carries about 90,000 clones, approximately 82% recorded once. The specimen comprised PBMCs, sampled around atezolizumab (anti-PD-L1) treatment. These receptors were obtained from an older man with urothelial cancer. The CDR3 runs from the conserved cysteine through the conserved F or W. D genes are given only for firm matches. Clone size appears in some rows only: once, few, many, or a class for an expanded clone.

size	V	J	D	DNA	CDR3
NA	TRBV14	TRBJ2-7	TRBD2	TGTGCCAGCAGCCCGGGACTAGCGGGCTACGAGCAGTACTTC	CASSPGLAGYEQYF
once	TRBV7-3	TRBJ2-1	TRBD1	TGTGCCAGCAGCTTATTGGGACAGGCTAGGGATGAGCAGTTCTTC	CASSLLGQARDEQFF
few	TRBV4-3	TRBJ1-5	NA	TGCGCCAGCAGCCAAATGGGTGAGGGTCAGCCCCAGCATTTT	CASSQMGEGQPQHF
NA	TRBV18	TRBJ1-2	NA	TGTGCCAGCTCACCCGCTTTAAAGGGGGGCTACACCTTC	CASSPALKGGYTF
NA	TRBV28	TRBJ2-2	NA	TGTGCCAGCAGTCATGCACGCGGGAAGGTGGGGCTGCGGGACACCGGGGAGCTGTTTTTT	CASSHARGKVGLRDTGELFF
NA	TRBV18	TRBJ2-7	NA	TGTGCCAGCTCACCACTCACCCCGGGATCCGGGTTCTACGAGCAGTACTTC	CASSPLTPGSGFYEQYF
few	TRBV4-1	TRBJ2-7	NA	TGCGCCAGCAGCCAAGAGAGTTCTCGGGACGAGCAGTACTTC	CASSQESSRDEQYF
NA	TRBV25-1	TRBJ1-1	NA	TGTGCCAGCAGTGAAGTAGTGAGTGGTGAAGCTTTCTTT	CASSEVVSGEAFF
many	TRBV19	TRBJ1-4	NA	TGTGCCAGTAAGCTCACAGGGCCGTCTAATGAAAAACTGTTTTTT	CASKLTGPSNEKLFF
NA	TRBV4-1	TRBJ2-1	TRBD2	TGCGCCAGCAGCCCGGGGACTAGCGCCTACAATGAGCAGTTCTTC	CASSPGTSAYNEQFF
few	TRBV19	TRBJ1-5	NA	TGTGCCAGCTCCAGGATGTCAAGCAATCAGCCCCAGCATTTT	CASSRMSSNQPQHF
NA	TRBV12-5	TRBJ2-5	TRBD2	TGTGCTAGTGGTTTGGCCACCCACGGGGGGACCACGTACCAAGAGACCCAGTACTTC	CASGLATHGGTTYQETQYF
NA	TRBV4-3	TRBJ1-2	NA	TGCGCCAGCAGCCAAGAGAAGGAGTCCAATGGCTACACCTTC	CASSQEKESNGYTF
NA	TRBV9	TRBJ2-6	NA	TGTGCCAGCAGCGTGACTAGTTCTGGGGCCAACGTCCTGACTTTC	CASSVTSSGANVLTF
NA	TRBV19	TRBJ1-1	TRBD1	TGTGCCAGTTGGCCGGACAGGGGACAGGGCACTGAAGCTTTCTTT	CASWPDRGQGTEAFF